The 23 T cell receptor beta chains below were found in one sample sequenced in a study of blood T cell repertoires in COVID-19. Assay used: immunoSEQ multiplex PCR; TCRdb lists only in-frame clones, some missing. The sample holds hundreds of thousands of clones, 70% to 90% seen once. Sample: peripheral blood. All receptors derive from a woman aged 45-65 years with COVID-19, enrolled during active disease.

The chain links TRBV3-1 (or the pseudogene TRBV3-2) to TRBJ2-7; TRBD2 matches at 8 bases. The V segment lost 1 base and the J segment 5 bases; nucleotides outside the gene matches: 7. Germline CDR1 reads LGHDT; CDR2 reads YNNKEL (reference sequence). This CDR3 is built from 15 residues. The DNA of the CDR3 is TGTGCCAGCAGCCAAGCTATTAGCGGGGTCGACGAGCAGTACTTC. The encoded protein is CASSQAISGVDEQYF.

This clone was recorded a few times. This sequence joins TRBV5-5 and TRBJ1-5; D is perhaps TRBD1 (6 bases). The germline CDR1 and CDR2 sequences are SGHKS and YYEKEE (reference sequence). Trimming took off 0 bases at V and 3 bases at J, with 16 bases between the two ends. This CDR3 is 17 amino acids long. The CDR3 protein is CASSLEGGLMINQPQHF. Written as DNA, the CDR3 is TGTGCCAGCAGCTTGGAGGGGGGGCTGATGATCAATCAGCCCCAGCATTTT.

The chain recombines TRBV19 with TRBJ2-7; 9 bases map to TRBD1. The CDR3 is 14 amino acids. V trimming: 8 bases; J trimming: 0 bases; junction bases outside the gene matches: 5. Germline lookup yields CDR1 LNHDA and CDR2 SQIVND (reference sequence). CDR3 loop: CASQRGQGSYEQYF. CDR3 nucleotides: TGTGCCAGTCAAAGGGGACAGGGCTCCTACGAGCAGTACTTC.

CDR3 nucleotide sequence: TGTGCCAGCAGCGTAGCTGCAGGGGTCTATTTTACAGATACGCAGTATTTT. Translated, it gives CASSVAAGVYFTDTQYF. V is TRBV9 and J is TRBJ2-3; D perhaps matches TRBD1 (6 bases). V lost 0 bases to trimming and J lost 3 bases, with 17 bases between them. Germline V CDR1 and CDR2: SGDLS, YYNGEE. The CDR3 contains 17 residues.

The chain uses TRBV6-2 or TRBV6-3 and TRBJ1-4, with D possibly matching TRBD1 (6 bases). From germline, CDR1 is MNHEY and CDR2 SVGEGT. The CDR3 is 14 amino acids. Trimming pared 6 bases from V and 4 bases from J, leaving 12 bases between. CDR3 nucleotides: TGTGCCAGCAGCCAGACAGGTTTTAATGAAAAACTGTTTTTT. Its protein product is CASSQTGFNEKLFF.

The genes are TRBV29-1 and TRBJ1-1; a possible D gene is TRBD1 (5 bases). This CDR3 comprises 13 residues. Germline CDR1 SQVTM, CDR2 ANQGSEA. V lost 0 bases and J lost 10, with 15 bases in between. CDR3 amino acids: CSVEEAGPAGAFF. The CDR3 DNA reads as TGCAGCGTTGAAGAAGCGGGGCCAGCTGGAGCTTTCTTT.

V is TRBV30 and J is TRBJ1-2; 7 nucleotides agree with TRBD1. V lost 0 bases to trimming and J lost 8 bases; unmatched junction nucleotides: 6. Germline CDR1 and CDR2: GTSNPN and SVGIG (reference sequence). CDR3 size: 13 residues. The DNA for the CDR3 is TGTGCCTGGAGTGTAGGCCAGGGGGTCGGCTACACCTTC. Residues: CAWSVGQGVGYTF.

The chain recombines TRBV5-1 with TRBJ2-3, with a weak D call TRBD2 (6 bases). V lost 4 bases, J lost 3 bases, and 9 bases lay in between. The CDR3 runs 13 residues. Per germline, CDR1 SGHRS and CDR2 YFSETQ. CDR3 nucleotides: TGCGCCAGCAGCGGGGGACTTACAGATACGCAGTATTTT. Translation gives CASSGGLTDTQYF.

V and J are TRBV20-1 and TRBJ2-5; TRBD2 is a possible D gene (6 bases). Germline values: CDR1 DFQATT, CDR2 SNEGSKA (reference sequence). The germline V and J ends were trimmed by 7 bases and 5 bases, with 11 bases remaining between them. The CDR3 extends over 11 amino acids. In nucleotides, the CDR3 is TGCAGTGGCTCGGCGGGGGAGACCCAGTACTTC. Its translation is CSGSAGETQYF.

V and J are TRBV9 and TRBJ1-6; 8 bases are shared with TRBD1. The germline gives CDR1 SGDLS, CDR2 YYNGEE. Germline trimming cut 2 bases from V and 8 bases from J; bases unmatched to any gene: 6. The CDR3 runs to 15 residues. DNA of the CDR3: TGTGCCAGCAGCGTTCATGAGACAGGGGATTCACCCCTCCACTTT. Protein product: CASSVHETGDSPLHF. Full variable domain (outside the CDR3, taken from reference TRBV9 and TRBJ1-6): DSGVTQTPKHLITATGQRVTLRCSPRSGDLSVYWYQQSLDQGLQFLIQYYNGEERAKGNILERFSAQQFPDLHSELNLSSLELGDSALYFCASSVHETGDSPLHFGNGTRLTVT.

The gene calls are TRBV9 and TRBJ1-6; 7 positions match TRBD1. Germline CDR1 and CDR2: SGDLS and YYNGEE. The V segment lost 0 bases and the J segment 9 bases; nucleotides outside the gene matches: 3. The CDR3 extends over 14 amino acids. CDR3 in DNA: TGTGCCAGCAGCGTAGGGGCAGGGGGTTCACCCCTCCACTTT. It is translated as CASSVGAGGSPLHF. The variable domain in full, with the rest retrieved from reference TRBV9 and TRBJ1-6, is DSGVTQTPKHLITATGQRVTLRCSPRSGDLSVYWYQQSLDQGLQFLIQYYNGEERAKGNILERFSAQQFPDLHSELNLSSLELGDSALYFCASSVGAGGSPLHFGNGTRLTVT.

The chain has TRBV19 and TRBJ2-7; TRBD1 matches 9 bases. In germline, CDR1 is LNHDA, CDR2 SQIVND (reference sequence). The V and J ends lost 0 bases and 6 bases, in that order; junction bases with no gene match: 9. The CDR3 is made up of 16 amino acids. For the CDR3, the DNA is TGTGCCAGTAGTATAGATCTTTGGACAGGGGCGAGCGAGCAGTACTTC. Residues: CASSIDLWTGASEQYF.

CDR3 amino acids: CASSLTSWNTDTQYF. CDR3 bases: TGTGCCAGCAGCTTGACTAGCTGGAATACAGATACGCAGTATTTT. This chain joins TRBV5-8 and TRBJ2-3, with D tentatively TRBD2 (6 bases). This CDR3 contains 15 residues. Germline CDR1 SGHTS, CDR2 YDEGEE. V was pared by 1 base and J by 3 bases, with 12 bases between. The variable domain in full, completed from reference TRBV5-8 and TRBJ2-3, reads EAGVTQSPTHLIKTRGQQATLRCSPISGHTSVYWYQQALGLGLQFLLWYDEGEERNRGNFPPRFSGRQFPNYSSELNVNALELEDSALYLCASSLTSWNTDTQYFGPGTRLTVL.

This clone was recorded once. The chain couples TRBV11-2 to TRBJ1-1, with D uncertain. V lost 10 bases and J 1 base, leaving 16 bases between the germline ends. This CDR3 has 14 residues. Germline-derived CDR1 and CDR2 are SGHAT and FQNNGV. CDR3 sequence (DNA): TGTGCCACCAGTCAGCTCCGACAGAACACTGAAGCTTTCTTT. Translated, it gives CATSQLRQNTEAFF.

V is TRBV9 and J is TRBJ2-3; TRBD2 matches at 11 bases. The length of the CDR3 is 16 residues. V trimming: 4 bases; J trimming: 4 bases; junction bases outside the gene matches: 8. Germline assignment: CDR1 SGDLS and CDR2 YYNGEE. The chain's CDR3 is CASSPRSGGAADTQYF. The CDR3 DNA follows: TGTGCCAGCAGCCCTCGTAGCGGGGGGGCAGCAGATACGCAGTATTTT.

The rearrangement links TRBV6-5 to TRBJ2-7, with TRBD1 as a possible D gene (6 bases). The CDR3 covers 14 residues. V was pared by 5 bases and J by 0 bases, with 11 bases between. Germline CDR1 is MNHEY and CDR2 is SVGAGI. CDR3 in DNA: TGTGCCAGCAGTATACAGGGACGCTCCTACGAGCAGTACTTC. Its translation: CASSIQGRSYEQYF.

V and J are TRBV19 and TRBJ2-7, with 10 positions matching TRBD2. Trimming at V came to 5 bases and at J to 3 bases, leaving 7 bases not matched to a gene. There are 15 residues in the CDR3. Per the germline V gene, CDR1 is LNHDA and CDR2 is SQIVND (reference sequence). CDR3 sequence: CASSDSGGPSYEQYF. The DNA for the CDR3 is TGTGCCAGTAGTGATAGCGGGGGGCCTAGCTACGAGCAGTACTTC. The full variable domain, its missing parts supplied by reference TRBV19 and TRBJ2-7, is DGGITQSPKYLFRKEGQNVTLSCEQNLNHDAMYWYRQDPGQGLRLIYYSQIVNDFQKGDIAEGYSVSREKKESFPLTVTSAQKNPTAFYLCASSDSGGPSYEQYFGPGTRLTVT.

The rearrangement links TRBV4-2 to TRBJ1-1; perhaps TRBD1 as D (5 bases). V was trimmed by 2 bases and J by 6 bases, leaving 7 bases between them. CDR3 size: 12 residues. The V gene's germline CDR1 is LGHNA and CDR2 YNFKEQ. The CDR3 protein is CASSQRGPEAFF. Written as DNA, the CDR3 is TGTGCCAGCAGCCAAAGGGGCCCTGAAGCTTTCTTT.

The rearrangement uses TRBV28 and TRBJ2-3; 7 bases line up with TRBD2. CDR3 length equals 15 residues. The germline CDR1 and CDR2 sequences are MDHEN and SYDVKM. J gave up 2 bases and V 6 bases, and 8 bases lay outside the gene matches. The CDR3 bases are TGTGCCAGCAGAGCGCTAGCGGAGCACACAGATACGCAGTATTTT. Amino acid sequence: CASRALAEHTDTQYF. The full variable domain, rest sourced from reference TRBV28 and TRBJ2-3, is DVKVTQSSRYLVKRTGEKVFLECVQDMDHENMFWYRQDPGLGLRLIYFSYDVKMKEKGDIPEGYSVSREKKERFSLILESASTNQTSMYLCASRALAEHTDTQYFGPGTRLTVL.

This sequence joins TRBV13 and TRBJ2-1; a possible D gene is TRBD2 (6 bases). Per germline, CDR1 PRHDT and CDR2 FYEKMQ (reference sequence). The CDR3 totals 14 residues. The ends were cut back, 4 bases at V and 7 bases at J, with 14 bases in the middle. The chain's CDR3 is CASSSPGEENEQFF. The CDR3 region has the DNA TGTGCCAGCAGCTCCCCCGGGGAGGAAAATGAGCAGTTCTTC.

V and J are TRBV29-1 and TRBJ1-1; no definite D call. CDR3 length: 10 amino acids. The ends were cut back, 6 bases at V and 9 bases at J, with 11 bases in the middle. Germline V gene data show CDR1 as SQVTM and CDR2 as ANQGSEA. The chain's CDR3 is CSVADIQAFF. DNA of the CDR3: TGCAGCGTGGCGGATATACAAGCTTTCTTT.

Points on this clone: Germline and junction disagree at one end, which may indicate a read error. The chain carries TRBV27 and TRBJ1-4, with TRBD1 matching 11 bases. Germline CDR1 is MNHEY and CDR2 is SMNVEV (reference sequence). The length of the CDR3 is 14 residues. The CDR3 nucleotides read TGTGCCAGCAGTTTATTGGGACAGGGGGAAAAGCTGTTTTTT. It encodes CASSLLGQGEKLFF.

The chain combines TRBV7-9 with TRBJ1-1, with D hard to call. This CDR3 region has 12 residues. The V gene's germline CDR1 is SEHNR and CDR2 FQNEAQ (reference sequence). The germline V and J ends were trimmed by 1 base and 5 bases, with 5 bases remaining between them. The CDR3 sequence: CASSLVVTEAFF. In nucleotides, the CDR3 is TGTGCCAGCAGCTTAGTTGTAACTGAAGCTTTCTTT.